The clone carrying this TCR beta chain was counted between two and nine times. One end of the junction is discordant with germline, which a read error may explain. The germline gives CDR1 SGHRS, CDR2 YFSETQ. This CDR3 has 16 amino acids. Unique molecular identifiers were used to barcode this TCRbeta library. From the PCR reads, TCRdb called clonotypes with MiXCR, one entry per CDR3 protein. The sample holds some 490,000 distinct CDR3 sequences, around 12% seen once. These data come from a study of T-cell reconstitution after alpha-beta-depleted transplantation in children. The chain joins TRBV5-1 to TRBJ2-1; 9 nucleotides agree with TRBD2. The source was PBMCs from the stem cell graft donor, collected from the stem cell graft. The receptor's source is a human donor who donated a stem cell graft to a child with combined immunodeficiency. Here the CDR3 reads CASSLDQREAQNEQSF. The CDR3 nucleotides are TGCGCCAGCAGCTTGGATCAGCGGGAGGCACAAAATGAGCAGTCCTTC.